Each of the 11 T cell receptor beta chains below was sequenced from the same sample in a study of Ad26.COV2.S vaccination and SARS-CoV-2 variants. The method was immunoSEQ multiplex PCR; TCRdb's version includes in-frame clones alone and lacks a portion of them. The sample records 250,000 or so clones, roughly 89% being singletons. Specified treatment: some 20 received Ad26.COV2.S at low or high dose, single or two shots; a few received placebo; per-sample allocation not given. The investigators took samples on day 63 after the first vaccine or placebo injection. The specimen was peripheral blood, collected in a trial of Ad26.COV2.S vaccine versus placebo. Every receptor here comes from a person aged 18-65 years who received the Ad26.COV2.S COVID-19 vaccine or a placebo.

This chain uses TRBV2 with TRBJ2-5; D possibly uses TRBD1 or TRBD2 (5 bases each). Germline-derived CDR1 and CDR2 are SNHLY and FYNNEI. Trimming cost V 7 bases and J 5 bases, with 14 bases left between them. The length of the CDR3 is 13 residues. The chain's CDR3 is CASNGQGGETQYF. Here the CDR3 DNA reads TGTGCCAGCAATGGGCAGGGCGGGGAGACCCAGTACTTC.

This chain uses TRBV7-2 with TRBJ2-1, with unresolved D. The CDR3 sequence is 13 residues long. The germline V gene encodes CDR1 SGHTA and CDR2 FQGNSA. V gave up 2 bases and J gave up 6 bases, with 8 bases separating them. CDR3 region: CASSLTDFNEQFF. CDR3 DNA: TGTGCCAGCAGCTTAACTGACTTCAATGAGCAGTTCTTC.

The rearrangement links TRBV3-1 (or the pseudogene TRBV3-2) to TRBJ2-3; 11 bases are shared with TRBD2. Germline values: CDR1 LGHDT, CDR2 YNNKEL (reference sequence). V lost 6 bases and J lost 0; bases outside the gene matches: 2. This CDR3 is 15 amino acids long. CDR3 protein: CASRTSGVSTDTQYF. The CDR3 DNA reads as TGTGCCAGCAGGACTAGCGGGGTGAGCACAGATACGCAGTATTTT.

The V gene is TRBV27, the J gene TRBJ1-5, with D perhaps matching TRBD1 (5 bases). The germline V and J ends were trimmed by 3 bases and 0 bases, with 9 bases remaining between them. The germline CDR1 and CDR2 sequences are MNHEY and SMNVEV (reference sequence). CDR3 length: 15 amino acids. CDR3 coding DNA: TGTGCCAGCAGTTTTTTTGGGGCTAGCAATCAGCCCCAGCATTTT. This encodes CASSFFGASNQPQHF.

Only one count was recorded for this clone. The chain is built from TRBV5-1 and TRBJ1-1; no definite D call. CDR1 SGHRS and CDR2 YFSETQ come from the germline V gene. The CDR3 consists of 15 residues. The ends were cut back, 1 base at V and 1 base at J, with 11 bases in the middle. DNA for the CDR3: TGCGCCAGCAGCTTGTATGCCATTTGGAACACTGAAGCTTTCTTT. This encodes CASSLYAIWNTEAFF.

The chain carries TRBV5-6 and TRBJ2-3; D unresolved. The CDR3 runs 15 residues. V was shortened by 1 base and J by 2 bases, with 11 bases between the two germline ends. The germline V gene has CDR1 SGHDT and CDR2 YYEEEE. CDR3 protein: CASSLYTLSTDTQYF. DNA of the CDR3: TGTGCCAGCAGCTTGTATACACTATCCACAGATACGCAGTATTTT.

The rearrangement joins TRBV6-6 to TRBJ1-6, with D perhaps TRBD1 (6 bases). V was trimmed by 2 bases and J by 7 bases, leaving 12 bases between them. Germline values: CDR1 MNHNY, CDR2 SVGAGI (reference sequence). The CDR3 is 15 residues long. The CDR3 nucleotides read TGTGCCAGCAGTTACGGGGCAGGGGACAATTCACCCCTCCACTTT. This codes for CASSYGAGDNSPLHF.

The chain joins TRBV4-2 to TRBJ1-4; maybe TRBD1 (6 bases). This CDR3 is 16 amino acids long. The germline V and J ends were trimmed by 0 bases and 0 bases, with 8 bases remaining between them. Germline V gene data show CDR1 as LGHNA and CDR2 as YNFKEQ. CDR3 bases: TGTGCCAGCAGCCAAGATAGGGGGGCAACTAATGAAAAACTGTTTTTT. Translated, it gives CASSQDRGATNEKLFF.

J is TRBJ1-4 and V is TRBV4-1, with 9 bases identical to TRBD1. V lost 4 bases to trimming and J lost 8 bases; unmatched junction nucleotides: 8. Per the germline V gene, CDR1 is MGHRA and CDR2 is YSYEKL. The CDR3 has 15 amino acids. The CDR3 nucleotides read TGCGCCAGCAGCCTTTGGACAGGGGAGTCGGAAAAACTGTTTTTT. Translated, it gives CASSLWTGESEKLFF.

The chain carries TRBV19 and TRBJ2-3, with TRBD2 identical over 11 bases. With V trimmed by 7 bases and J by 8 bases, 23 bases remained unmatched. The CDR3 runs to 19 residues. In germline, CDR1 is LNHDA, CDR2 SQIVND (reference sequence). CDR3 bases: TGTGCCAGTACCCCGGACTTGGGCTCACTAGCGGGAGTTAGCGGTACGCAGTATTTT. Protein: CASTPDLGSLAGVSGTQYF.

This clone was recorded a few times. This sequence joins TRBV10-3 and TRBJ1-2, with D possibly TRBD1 on 5 matching bases. Trimming removed 9 bases from V and 0 bases from J, with 14 bases in between. The CDR3 length is 14 residues. Germline loops: CDR1 ENHRY, CDR2 SYGVKD. Written as DNA, the CDR3 is TGTGCCATATGGGGCGGGTTAGCTAACTATGGCTACACCTTC. Translation gives CAIWGGLANYGYTF.